The source of this T cell receptor (beta chain) is a study of Graves' ophthalmopathy and Graves' hyperthyroidism. Study information: Researchers classed hyperthyroidism as stable given no ophthalmopathy within 18 months of follow-up.

V dropped 7 bases and J dropped 7 bases, with 10 bases sitting between them. Germline CDR1 reads DFQATT; CDR2 reads SNEGSKA (reference sequence). The CDR3 is 10 amino acids. Patients were diagnosed from clinical symptoms, serum thyroxine, TRAb, thyroid ultrasound and orbital computed tomography. The sequenced template was RNA, covering the TCR beta CDR3 region. HTBI primers were employed in first-round RT-PCR, then a second-round multiplex PCR followed. TCRdb called the multiplex PCR reads again in MiXCR, with one record for every CDR3 protein. The sample carries about 550,000 distinct CDR3 sequences, under 45% recorded once. This clonotype was observed a single time.

The TCR originated in an adult man with Graves' hyperthyroidism. This rearrangement joins TRBV20-1 to TRBJ2-5; D ambiguous. Input material: peripheral blood or thyroid tissue (not recorded which). Here the CDR3 reads CSVSVGTQYF. Here the CDR3 DNA reads TGCAGTGTTTCAGTGGGGACCCAGTACTTC.